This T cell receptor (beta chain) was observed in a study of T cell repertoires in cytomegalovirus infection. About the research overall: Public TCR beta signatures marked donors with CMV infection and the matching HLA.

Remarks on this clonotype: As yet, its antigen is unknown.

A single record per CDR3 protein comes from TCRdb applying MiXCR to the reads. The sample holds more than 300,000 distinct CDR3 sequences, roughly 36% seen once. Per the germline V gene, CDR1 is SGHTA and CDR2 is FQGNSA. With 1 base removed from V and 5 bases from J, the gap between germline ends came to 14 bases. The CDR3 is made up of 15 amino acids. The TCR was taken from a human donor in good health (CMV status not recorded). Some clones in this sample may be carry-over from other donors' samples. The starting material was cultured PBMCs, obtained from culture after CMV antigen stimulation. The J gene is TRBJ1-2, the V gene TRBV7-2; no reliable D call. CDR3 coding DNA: TGTGCCAGCAGCTTAGTTCCCGATAACCATTATGGCTACACCTTC. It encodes CASSLVPDNHYGYTF. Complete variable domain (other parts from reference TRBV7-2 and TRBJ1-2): GAGVSQSPSNKVTEKGKDVELRCDPISGHTALYWYRQSLGQGLEFLIYFQGNSAPDKSGLPSDRFSAERTGGSVSTLTIQRTQQEDSAVYLCASSLVPDNHYGYTFGSGTRLTVV.